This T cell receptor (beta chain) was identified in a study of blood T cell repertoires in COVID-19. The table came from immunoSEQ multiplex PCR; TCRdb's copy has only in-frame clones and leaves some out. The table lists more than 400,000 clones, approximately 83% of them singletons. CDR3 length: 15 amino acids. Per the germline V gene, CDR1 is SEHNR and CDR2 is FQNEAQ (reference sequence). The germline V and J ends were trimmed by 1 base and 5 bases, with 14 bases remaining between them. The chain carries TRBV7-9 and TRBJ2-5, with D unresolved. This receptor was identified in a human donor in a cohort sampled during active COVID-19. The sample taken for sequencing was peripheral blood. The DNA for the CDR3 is TGTGCCAGCAGCTTAGTGTCCCCAAGCAGGGAGACCCAGTACTTC. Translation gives CASSLVSPSRETQYF.